The entry below describes one T cell receptor beta chain. Its antigen remains unidentified. This sample was taken from a study of T cells expressing NK-cell markers. Study context: In sorted CD3+CD56+NKG2C+, CD3+CD56+NKG2C- and CD3+CD56-NKG2C+ T cells, TCR beta repertoires were obtained. Seropositivity for HCMV was found in most of the eight sequenced donors, with one seronegative.

General study findings and limits: The contribution of dominant NKG2C+ clonotypes to CD8+ T cells in roughly 6 donors was about 1.0-7.5%.

In generating TCR beta cDNA, 5'RACE template switching with UMIs was used. TCRdb re-called the 5' RACE reads and catalogs CDR3 proteins one per entry, DNA excluded. This table holds hundreds of thousands of distinct CDR3 sequences. Sequenced: blood T cells: a sorted CD56 or NKG2C T cell subset, CD4+ or CD8+ T cells, or bulk PBMC T cells (not recorded which). The sequence was collected from a man aged 18 to 69 in good health.

The CDR3 sequence is CASGLYWGQGVGETQYF. This sequence joins TRBV12-5 and TRBJ2-5; TCRdb gives TRBD1 as the D gene, but with no DNA this cannot be confirmed. Germline assignment: CDR1 LGHNT and CDR2 FRNRAP. This CDR3 has 17 residues.